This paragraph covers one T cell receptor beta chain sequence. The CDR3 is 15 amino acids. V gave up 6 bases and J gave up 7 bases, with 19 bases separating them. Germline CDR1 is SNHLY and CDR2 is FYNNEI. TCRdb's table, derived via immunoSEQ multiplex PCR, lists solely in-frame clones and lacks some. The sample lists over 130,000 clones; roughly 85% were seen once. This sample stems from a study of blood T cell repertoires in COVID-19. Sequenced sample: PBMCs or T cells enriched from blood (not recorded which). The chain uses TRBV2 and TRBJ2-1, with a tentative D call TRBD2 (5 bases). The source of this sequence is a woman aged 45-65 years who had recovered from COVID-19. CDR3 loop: CASRHDGKNQNEQFF. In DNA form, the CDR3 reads TGTGCCAGCAGACACGACGGGAAGAACCAAAATGAGCAGTTCTTC.